Listed here are 13 T cell receptor beta chains from one sample, sequenced in a study of graft-versus-host responses after intestinal transplantation. Which antigens these TCRs recognize remains unknown. The data were produced by immunoSEQ multiplex PCR, yet TCRdb's version contains in-frame clones alone and is incomplete. The repertoire includes more than 85,000 clones, roughly 80% of them detected once, and approximately 0.88% sits in the top ten. Sequenced here: unstimulated CD4+ T cells sorted from spleen or lymph node cells, sampled before intestinal transplant. All receptors derive from a human donor who received an intestinal transplant.

This clone was observed at least ten times. This chain uses TRBV4-2 with TRBJ2-7, with TRBD2 identical over 9 bases. V gave up 0 bases and J gave up 3 bases; unmatched junction bases: 6. The CDR3 covers 16 residues. CDR1 is LGHNA, CDR2 YNFKEQ, per germline. In DNA form, the CDR3 reads TGTGCCAGCAGCCAAGATTGGGGTAGCGGGGGCTACGAGCAGTACTTC. The encoded protein is CASSQDWGSGGYEQYF.

Only a few counts were recorded for this clone. The rearrangement links TRBV5-1 to TRBJ1-6; TRBD1 aligns across 8 bases. The CDR3 runs to 15 residues. The V gene end was trimmed by 1 base and the J gene end by 5 bases; junction bases not matched to a gene: 2. Germline loops: CDR1 SGHRS, CDR2 YFSETQ. CDR3 DNA sequence: TGCGCCAGCAGCTTGCAGGGACAGGATAATTCACCCCTCCACTTT. Translated: CASSLQGQDNSPLHF. Full variable domain (missing parts from reference TRBV5-1 and TRBJ1-6): KAGVTQTPRYLIKTRGQQVTLSCSPISGHRSVSWYQQTPGQGLQFLFEYFSETQRNKGNFPGRFSGRQFSNSRSEMNVSTLELGDSALYLCASSLQGQDNSPLHFGNGTRLTVT.

The chain employs TRBV28 and TRBJ2-6; D might be TRBD1 (5 bases). CDR3 length: 16 residues. Per germline, CDR1 MDHEN and CDR2 SYDVKM. The V end lost 3 bases, the J end lost 1 base, and 10 bases lay between the germline ends. CDR3 region: CASSFRQLSGANVLTF. In DNA, the CDR3 is TGTGCCAGCAGTTTCCGACAGCTTTCTGGGGCCAACGTCCTGACTTTC.

The chain is built from TRBV19 and TRBJ2-7, with 9 bases aligning to TRBD1. J gave up 3 bases and V 4 bases, and 1 base lay outside the gene matches. The germline CDR1 and CDR2 sequences are LNHDA and SQIVND (reference sequence). The CDR3 contains 13 residues. CDR3 protein: CASSKGQGYEQYF. CDR3 DNA sequence: TGTGCCAGTAGTAAGGGACAGGGCTACGAGCAGTACTTC.

The chain recombines TRBV5-1 with TRBJ2-5; D possibly corresponds to TRBD2 (6 bases). Germline V gene sequence: CDR1 SGHRS, CDR2 YFSETQ. The germline V and J ends were trimmed by 0 bases and 5 bases, with 11 bases remaining between them. This CDR3 comprises 14 residues. The CDR3 protein is CASSLAWGDETQYF. The CDR3 coding sequence is TGCGCCAGCAGCTTGGCGTGGGGGGACGAGACCCAGTACTTC.

The chain links TRBV5-1 to TRBJ2-5, with D hard to call. V gave up 1 base and J gave up 5 bases, with 3 bases separating them. The CDR3 loop spans 11 amino acids. CDR1 and CDR2 (germline): SGHRS, YFSETQ. Here the CDR3 DNA reads TGCGCCAGCAGCTTGCAGGAGACCCAGTACTTC. Protein sequence: CASSLQETQYF. Complete variable domain (other parts from reference TRBV5-1 and TRBJ2-5): KAGVTQTPRYLIKTRGQQVTLSCSPISGHRSVSWYQQTPGQGLQFLFEYFSETQRNKGNFPGRFSGRQFSNSRSEMNVSTLELGDSALYLCASSLQETQYFGPGTRLLVL.

The V and J genes are TRBV5-1 and TRBJ2-3; 8 nucleotides align to TRBD2. The J segment lost 3 bases and the V segment lost 3 bases, leaving 12 bases of the junction unmatched. The germline gives CDR1 SGHRS, CDR2 YFSETQ. CDR3 length: 17 residues. CDR3 amino acids: CASSSPSGGLSTDTQYF. Here the CDR3 DNA reads TGCGCCAGCAGCTCTCCGAGCGGGGGCCTGTCAACAGATACGCAGTATTTT.

This chain links TRBV19 with TRBJ2-7; 9 bases map to TRBD1. The CDR3 totals 13 residues. Germline trimming cut 6 bases from V and 2 bases from J; bases unmatched to any gene: 2. The germline gives CDR1 LNHDA, CDR2 SQIVND (reference sequence). The CDR3 nucleotides read TGTGCCAGTAGAGACAGGGGGACCTACGAGCAGTACTTC. It specifies CASRDRGTYEQYF.

The V and J genes are TRBV27 and TRBJ1-1; D is undetermined. This CDR3 contains 15 residues. Germline V gives CDR1 MNHEY, CDR2 SMNVEV (reference sequence). Trimming removed 0 bases from V and 3 bases from J, with 11 bases in between. CDR3 DNA: TGTGCCAGCAGTTTATCGATCTCGGTGCACACTGAAGCTTTCTTT. Protein: CASSLSISVHTEAFF.

The chain recombines TRBV10-2 with TRBJ1-1; D perhaps matches TRBD1 (6 bases). The CDR3 covers 14 residues. Trimming left V 2 bases short and J 11 bases short, with 18 bases between. CDR1 and CDR2 (germline): WSHSY, SAAADI. CDR3 sequence: CASSEPATGTGAFF. CDR3 DNA sequence: TGCGCCAGCAGTGAGCCCGCAACAGGGACGGGGGCTTTCTTT.

This rearrangement joins TRBV5-4 to TRBJ2-1, with D perhaps TRBD1 (6 bases). Trimming shortened V by 0 bases and J by 4 bases, and 14 bases separated the two germline ends. This CDR3 has 16 amino acids. Germline lookup yields CDR1 SGHNT and CDR2 YYREEE (reference sequence). CDR3 in amino acids: CASSLASQGMYNEQFF. For the CDR3, the DNA is TGTGCCAGCAGCTTGGCATCACAGGGAATGTACAATGAGCAGTTCTTC.

The rearrangement uses TRBV6-1 and TRBJ2-2; D is perhaps TRBD2 (5 bases). Germline V gene data show CDR1 as MNHNS and CDR2 as SASEGT. CDR3 size: 16 residues. The V and J ends lost 4 bases and 4 bases respectively, with 16 bases between them. CDR3 residues: CASSGRRAEGTGELFF. Written as DNA, the CDR3 is TGTGCCAGCAGTGGGCGACGAGCAGAGGGCACCGGGGAGCTGTTTTTT.

This clone was seen a handful of times. This chain uses TRBV5-6 with TRBJ2-7; 7 positions agree with TRBD1. Unmatched junction bases numbered 2, after V lost 3 bases and J lost 2 bases. There are 13 residues in the CDR3. In germline, CDR1 is SGHDT, CDR2 YYEEEE. The CDR3 sequence is CASSSDRAYEQYF. Written as DNA, the CDR3 is TGTGCCAGCAGCTCAGACAGGGCCTACGAGCAGTACTTC.